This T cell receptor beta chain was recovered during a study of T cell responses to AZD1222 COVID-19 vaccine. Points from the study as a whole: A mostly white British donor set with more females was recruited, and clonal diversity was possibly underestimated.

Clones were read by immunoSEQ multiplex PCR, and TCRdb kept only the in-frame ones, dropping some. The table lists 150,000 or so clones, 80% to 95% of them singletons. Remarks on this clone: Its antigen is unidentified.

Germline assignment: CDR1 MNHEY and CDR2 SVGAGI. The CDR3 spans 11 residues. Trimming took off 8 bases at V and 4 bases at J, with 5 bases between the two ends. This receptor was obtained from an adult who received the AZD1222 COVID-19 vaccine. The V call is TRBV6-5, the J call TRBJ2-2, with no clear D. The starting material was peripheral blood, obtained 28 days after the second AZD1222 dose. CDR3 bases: TGTGCCAGCTGGGTCACCGGGGAGCTGTTTTTT. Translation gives CASWVTGELFF.